A selection of T cell receptor beta chains follows, all from one sample in a study of OX40 agonist ivuxolimab in advanced cancers. Produced via immunoSEQ multiplex PCR; TCRdb's table is partial and in-frame only. The repertoire holds approximately 49,000 clones, with less than 85% as singletons. The sample was CD4+ or CD8+ T cells sorted from blood, taken in a trial of the OX40 agonist ivuxolimab. The receptors shown here come from an adult with an advanced solid tumor such as melanoma, head and neck, liver or kidney cancer. CDR3s include the opening cysteine and the closing phenylalanine or tryptophan. D genes are given only for firm matches. The listing skips clone size in some rows; elsewhere it reads once, few, many or a size class.

V gene	J gene	D gene	clone size	CDR3 protein	CDR3 DNA
TRBV25-1	TRBJ1-1	TRBD1	few	CASSESLLGQGNTEAFF	TGTGCCAGCAGTGAGTCCCTCCTAGGACAGGGGAACACTGAAGCTTTCTTT
TRBV9	TRBJ1-1	TRBD1	.	CASSPLDRGVTEAFF	TGTGCCAGCAGCCCTTTAGACAGGGGCGTAACTGAAGCTTTCTTT
TRBV6-5	TRBJ2-1	.	.	CASSYSRTDNEQFF	TGTGCCAGCAGTTACTCGAGGACAGACAATGAGCAGTTCTTC
TRBV13	TRBJ2-7	TRBD1	.	CASRTGGYEQYF	TGTGCCAGCAGGACAGGGGGGTACGAGCAGTACTTC
TRBV4-1	TRBJ2-3	.	.	CASSQSHHRGGSDTDTQYF	TGCGCCAGCAGCCAATCCCATCACCGTGGCGGAAGCGACACAGATACGCAGTATTTT
TRBV19	TRBJ1-1	.	.	CASSIRAQGRNTEAFF	TGTGCCAGTAGTATCCGGGCCCAGGGAAGGAACACTGAAGCTTTCTTT
TRBV10-3	TRBJ2-5	TRBD2	.	CAINGLAGGQETQYF	TGTGCCATCAATGGACTAGCGGGGGGCCAAGAGACCCAGTACTTC
TRBV7-6	TRBJ2-4	.	.	CASSLGAGDFQYF	TGTGCCAGCAGCTTAGGGGCCGGAGATTTTCAGTACTTC
TRBV2	TRBJ2-7	.	.	CASRTTASYEQYF	TGTGCCAGCAGGACAACAGCCTCCTACGAGCAGTACTTC
TRBV6-4	TRBJ2-3	.	.	CASSDSGVNTQYF	TGTGCCAGCAGTGACTCGGGAGTGAATACGCAGTATTTT
TRBV9	TRBJ2-5	TRBD2	.	CASSVAPLAGRQETQYF	TGTGCCAGCAGCGTAGCGCCCCTAGCGGGGAGACAAGAGACCCAGTACTTC
TRBV5-1	TRBJ1-1	.	.	CASSSNRNTEAFF	TGCGCCAGCAGCTCAAACAGGAACACTGAAGCTTTCTTT
TRBV9	TRBJ2-7	.	.	CASSVGSDYEQYF	TGTGCCAGCAGCGTAGGATCGGACTACGAGCAGTACTTC
TRBV2	TRBJ1-4	.	.	CASSVPTPTTNEKLFF	TGTGCCAGCAGTGTACCGACTCCGACAACTAATGAAAAACTGTTTTTT
TRBV11-2	TRBJ2-1	.	.	CASSEGPSSYNEQFF	TGTGCCAGCAGCGAGGGACCCAGCTCCTACAATGAGCAGTTCTTC
TRBV21-1	TRBJ2-3	.	.	CASNQRGRQDFTDTQYF	TGTGCCAGCAATCAAAGGGGGAGACAAGACTTCACAGATACGCAGTATTTT
TRBV9	TRBJ2-2	.	.	CASSVRAGTGELFF	TGTGCCAGCAGCGTCCGGGCGGGGACCGGGGAGCTGTTTTTT
TRBV7-6	TRBJ1-2	.	.	CASSLDAGTYGYTF	TGTGCCAGCAGCTTAGATGCGGGAACCTATGGCTACACCTTC
TRBV27	TRBJ2-3	.	.	CASSLSSWGSDTQYF	TGTGCCAGCAGTTTATCGTCCTGGGGGTCAGATACGCAGTATTTT
TRBV30	TRBJ2-1	TRBD2	.	CAWVPLAGFYNEQFF	TGTGCTTGGGTTCCCCTAGCGGGGTTCTACAATGAGCAGTTCTTC
TRBV28	TRBJ2-5	.	once	CASSLEGARSQETQYF	TGTGCCAGCAGTCTGGAGGGGGCGAGGTCCCAAGAGACCCAGTACTTC
TRBV9	TRBJ2-1	.	.	CASSVEVGGSYNEQFF	TGTGCCAGCAGCGTAGAGGTGGGGGGATCCTACAATGAGCAGTTCTTC
TRBV7-2	TRBJ1-5	TRBD1	.	CASSFALTGVSNQPQHF	TGTGCCAGCAGCTTTGCACTGACAGGGGTGAGCAATCAGCCCCAGCATTTT
TRBV6-4	TRBJ1-5	.	.	CASSKTSTNQPQHF	TGTGCCAGCAGTAAAACTTCGACGAATCAGCCCCAGCATTTT
TRBV2	TRBJ1-5	.	.	CASSERSSGHNQPQHF	TGTGCCAGCAGTGAAAGAAGCTCGGGGCACAATCAGCCCCAGCATTTT
TRBV27	TRBJ2-7	.	.	CASSFLSQAGTYEQYF	TGTGCCAGCAGTTTTTTGTCGCAGGCAGGGACCTACGAGCAGTACTTC
TRBV11-1	TRBJ2-3	TRBD2	.	CASSPLAVQADTQYF	TGTGCCAGCAGTCCCCTAGCGGTCCAGGCAGATACGCAGTATTTT